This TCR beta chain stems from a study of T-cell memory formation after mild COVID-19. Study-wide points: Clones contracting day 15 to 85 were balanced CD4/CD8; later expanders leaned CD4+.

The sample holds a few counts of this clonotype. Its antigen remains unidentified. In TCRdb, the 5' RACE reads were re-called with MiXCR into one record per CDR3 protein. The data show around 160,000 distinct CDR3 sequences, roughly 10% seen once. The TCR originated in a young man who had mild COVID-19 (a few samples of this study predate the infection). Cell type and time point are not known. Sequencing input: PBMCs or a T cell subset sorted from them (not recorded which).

The CDR3 is CASSPGLAGSQQETQYF. CDR3 sequence (DNA): TGTGCCAGCAGCCCCGGACTAGCGGGGAGCCAACAAGAGACCCAGTACTTC. V usage is TRBV7-2 and J usage is TRBJ2-5, with 12 bases matching TRBD2. Germline-derived CDR1 and CDR2 are SGHTA and FQGNSA. V was pared by 5 bases and J by 2 bases, with 9 bases of the junction left unmatched. The CDR3 covers 17 residues.